What follows describes a single TCR beta chain. Produced via immunoSEQ multiplex PCR; TCRdb's table is partial and in-frame only. The sample has about 97,000 clones; about nine tenths are singletons. The sample is drawn from a study of T cell changes during pregnancy in multiple sclerosis. V was pared by 3 bases and J by 4 bases, with 19 bases of the junction left unmatched. This CDR3 is built from 18 residues. Germline V gene sequence: CDR1 SGDLS, CDR2 YYNGEE. The chain employs TRBV9 and TRBJ2-7, with 7 bases that match TRBD1. The sample in question was peripheral blood, obtained in the second trimester of pregnancy. The TCR originated in a female donor in good health, enrolled as a control in a pregnancy study. As DNA, the CDR3 is TGTGCCAGCAGCGCCTATACCGGGCGGACAGGTCAAGGGTACGAGCAGTACTTC. This translates into CASSAYTGRTGQGYEQYF.